These T cell receptor beta chains were read from a single sample in a study of T cell changes during pregnancy in multiple sclerosis. Only in-frame clones appear in the TCRdb table, and some are missing; sequencing was by immunoSEQ multiplex PCR. The table lists roughly 37,000 clones, 90% to 95% of them singletons, with roughly 0.5% in the top ten. The sample was CD4+ T cells from peripheral blood mononuclear cells, taken in the second trimester of pregnancy. The receptors here all came from a female donor in good health, enrolled as a control in a pregnancy study. Both conserved end residues are part of each CDR3. A D gene is named only where the DNA matches it firmly. Size is stated for part of the rows, as once, few or many counts, or as a class when the clone is expanded.

V	D	size	J	DNA	CDR3
TRBV10-1	.	.	TRBJ2-1	TGCGCCAGCAGCCGTCCCGGGTCCGATGAGCAGTTCTTC	CASSRPGSDEQFF
TRBV7-5	.	.	TRBJ1-2	TGTGCCAGAAGCCCGGGACCCGGACAGGGTGATTTTTCTTATGGCTACACCTTC	CARSPGPGQGDFSYGYTF
TRBV25-1	.	.	TRBJ1-3	TGTGCCAGCTCCCAGGGTGGTGGAAACACCATATATTTT	CASSQGGGNTIYF
TRBV7-9	TRBD2	.	TRBJ2-1	TGTGCCAGCAGCTACCCCGGGACTAGCGGGAGAAAATACAATGAGCAGTTCTTC	CASSYPGTSGRKYNEQFF
TRBV19	.	.	TRBJ2-7	TGTGCCAGTAGTATTCTTGGAGATTCTGGGCAGTACTTC	CASSILGDSGQYF
TRBV4-2	.	.	TRBJ2-2	TGTGCCAGCAGCCAAGTTTCGGGAGCCTTCACCGGGGAGCTGTTTTTT	CASSQVSGAFTGELFF
TRBV6-1	TRBD2	.	TRBJ2-1	TGTGCCAGCAGTTCTAGCGGGAGGGCCTACAATGAGCAGTTCTTC	CASSSSGRAYNEQFF
TRBV2	TRBD2	.	TRBJ2-7	TGTGCCAGCAGTGACACTAGCGGGGTCACCTACGAGCAGTACTTC	CASSDTSGVTYEQYF
TRBV5-8	.	.	TRBJ2-5	TGTGCCAGCAGCCCCCGGACGGGAGTCCAAGAGACCCAGTACTTC	CASSPRTGVQETQYF
TRBV5-1	TRBD1	.	TRBJ2-7	TGCGCCAGCAGCCCCATCCCGGGACAGGCTACCTACGAGCAGTACTTC	CASSPIPGQATYEQYF
TRBV7-2	TRBD1	.	TRBJ1-5	TGTGCCAGCAGTCAAAGGACAGGGCGACAGCCCCAGCATTTT	CASSQRTGRQPQHF
TRBV6-6	TRBD1	.	TRBJ1-2	TGTGCCAGCAGTTACGGACAGGGGACGGAGTATGGCTACACCTTC	CASSYGQGTEYGYTF
TRBV5-8	.	.	TRBJ1-4	TGTGCCAGCGGCCCCGGGGAAAACTCTAATGAAAAACTGTTTTTT	CASGPGENSNEKLFF
TRBV6-6	.	.	TRBJ2-7	TGTGCCAGCAGTTACTCTTCGCTCCACGAGCAGTACTTC	CASSYSSLHEQYF
TRBV5-1	.	.	TRBJ2-6	TGCGCCAGCAGCACCGGGGGCTCTGGGGCCAACGTCCTGACTTTC	CASSTGGSGANVLTF
TRBV11-3	TRBD2	.	TRBJ2-7	TGTGCCAGCAACGGACTAGCAGGGTCCTACGAGCAGTACTTC	CASNGLAGSYEQYF
TRBV7-7	.	.	TRBJ2-2	TGTGCTAGCAGCTTATCGCCAGGAAGGATCGGGGAGCTGTTTTTT	CASSLSPGRIGELFF
TRBV6-6	.	.	TRBJ2-6	TGTGCCAGCATGGGGGCTCCTGGGGCCAACGTCCTGACTTTC	CASMGAPGANVLTF
TRBV6-1	TRBD1	.	TRBJ2-7	TGTGCCAGCACCGCCGGGACAGGGGCCTCCTACGAGCAGTACTTC	CASTAGTGASYEQYF
TRBV28	TRBD2	.	TRBJ2-7	TGTGCCAGCTTCTCAAACGGAGGGCGGGAGGGCCAAAAGAACTACGAGCAGTACTTC	CASFSNGGREGQKNYEQYF
TRBV11-2	.	.	TRBJ2-7	TGTGCCAGCAGCCATGAGGATGGCGACGAGCAGTACTTC	CASSHEDGDEQYF
TRBV30	.	few	TRBJ2-4	TGTGCCTGGAGTCCCCTCGGAGGGACGTTCGGAAACATTCAGTACTTC	CAWSPLGGTFGNIQYF
TRBV19	.	.	TRBJ1-4	TGTGCCAGCCGGCACAGTGATAATGAAAAACTGTTTTTT	CASRHSDNEKLFF
TRBV10-3	.	.	TRBJ1-2	TGTGCCATCAGTGATGCGGAAAGCTATGGCTACACCTTC	CAISDAESYGYTF
TRBV28	.	.	TRBJ1-2	TGTGCCAGCAGTTTATCCAGGTCGGACTACACCTTC	CASSLSRSDYTF
TRBV7-2	.	.	TRBJ2-3	TGTGCCAGCAGTCTCCAGGGTTCAGATACGCAGTATTTT	CASSLQGSDTQYF
TRBV19	.	.	TRBJ1-5	TGTGCCAGTAGTATTATGGGCAATTTCCAGGGGAGCAATCAGCCCCAGCATTTT	CASSIMGNFQGSNQPQHF
TRBV7-2	TRBD1	.	TRBJ1-2	TGTGCCAGCAGCTCCCCGGGACAGGGACGAGGCTACACCTTC	CASSSPGQGRGYTF
TRBV7-8	.	.	TRBJ2-1	TGTGCCAGCAGCTTTTTATGGTTTAGCGGATCCTACAATGAGCAGTTCTTC	CASSFLWFSGSYNEQFF
TRBV23-1	TRBD2	.	TRBJ2-6	TGCGCCAGCAGTCCCAGACTAGCGGGAGTTTACGGGGCCAACGTCCTGACTTTC	CASSPRLAGVYGANVLTF